A selection of T cell receptor beta chains follows, all from one sample in a study of CD8 T cells in Susac syndrome. TCRdb reprocessed the immunoSEQ multiplex PCR reads with MiXCR, giving one entry per CDR3 protein. The repertoire holds under 150,000 distinct CDR3 sequences, with 90% to 97% as singletons. Sample: CD4+ T cells from PBMCs. Every receptor here comes from a human donor with Susac syndrome. CDR3s include the opening cysteine and the closing phenylalanine or tryptophan. The D gene is left open where the match is weak. Where a row states a size, it is once, few, many or the class of an expanded clone; other rows omit it.

-	TRBV4-2	-	TRBJ2-2	CASRPANGRHNTGELFF	TGTGCCAGCAGGCCGGCTAACGGGAGACATAACACCGGGGAGCTGTTTTTT
-	TRBV2	-	TRBJ2-7	CASRTQTHEQYF	TGTGCCAGCAGGACACAGACCCACGAGCAGTACTTC
-	TRBV29-1	-	TRBJ2-5	CSMRGGETQYF	TGCAGCATGAGGGGTGGAGAGACCCAGTACTTC
-	TRBV2	-	TRBJ2-2	CASSEALQGDGELFF	TGTGCCAGCAGTGAAGCGCTTCAGGGAGACGGGGAGCTGTTTTTT
-	TRBV11-2	TRBD2	TRBJ2-5	CASSALDGRRETQYF	TGTGCCAGCAGCGCCCTTGACGGGAGGAGGGAGACCCAGTACTTC
-	TRBV6-6	TRBD1	TRBJ2-5	CASSFTGGNQETQYF	TGTGCCAGCAGTTTTACAGGGGGCAACCAAGAGACCCAGTACTTC
-	TRBV29-1	-	TRBJ2-7	CSVDGGRDYEQYF	TGCAGCGTTGACGGCGGACGGGACTACGAGCAGTACTTC
-	TRBV24-1	-	TRBJ1-5	CATILSGNNQPQHF	TGTGCCACCATCTTGAGTGGAAACAATCAGCCCCAGCATTTT
once	TRBV2	-	TRBJ2-6	CASTARHSGANVLTF	TGTGCCAGCACGGCCAGGCATTCCGGGGCCAACGTCCTGACTTTC
-	TRBV20-1	-	TRBJ1-4	CSAPGTRTNEKLFF	TGCAGTGCCCCCGGAACGAGAACTAATGAAAAACTGTTTTTT
-	TRBV20-1	-	TRBJ1-2	CSARAGGTNYGYTF	TGCAGTGCTAGAGCGGGGGGGACTAACTATGGCTACACCTTC
once	TRBV9	-	TRBJ2-1	CASSVQGFDEQFF	TGTGCCAGCAGCGTACAAGGTTTCGATGAGCAGTTCTTC
-	TRBV5-1	-	TRBJ2-6	CASSLSFWGAGANVLTF	TGCGCCAGCAGCTTGTCCTTTTGGGGGGCTGGGGCCAACGTCCTGACTTTC
-	TRBV20-1	-	TRBJ1-1	CSARVGNTEAFF	TGCAGTGCTAGGGTGGGGAACACTGAAGCTTTCTTT
few	TRBV14	TRBD2	TRBJ2-1	CASSLGTSGSEQFF	TGTGCCAGCAGCCTCGGGACTAGCGGATCTGAGCAGTTCTTC
-	TRBV20-1	-	TRBJ1-1	CSARSHTGNTEAFF	TGCAGTGCTAGATCCCACACAGGGAACACTGAAGCTTTCTTT
few	TRBV14	-	TRBJ2-2	CASSHPGNTGELFF	TGTGCCAGCAGCCATCCAGGGAACACCGGGGAGCTGTTTTTT
once	TRBV19	-	TRBJ1-5	CASRRNPFLNQPQHF	TGTGCCAGTAGGCGGAACCCTTTTCTCAATCAGCCCCAGCATTTT
-	TRBV20-1	TRBD2	TRBJ2-7	CSAGIGTSGSSEQYF	TGCAGTGCTGGAATTGGGACTAGCGGGAGTAGCGAGCAGTACTTC
once	TRBV3-1	-	TRBJ2-1	CASSQESGLALRNEQFF	TGTGCCAGCAGCCAAGAGTCTGGTCTAGCGCTGCGGAATGAGCAGTTCTTC
-	TRBV15	-	TRBJ2-6	CATSRDYGTNVLTF	TGTGCCACCAGCAGAGACTATGGAACCAACGTCCTGACTTTC
-	TRBV20-1	-	TRBJ1-6	CSARGTGTNSPLHF	TGCAGTGCTAGGGGTACAGGGACTAATTCACCCCTCCACTTT
-	TRBV2	-	TRBJ2-3	CASSATSDTQYF	TGTGCCAGCAGTGCGACAAGTGATACGCAGTATTTT
-	TRBV9	-	TRBJ1-2	CASSVEGQGRGYTF	TGTGCCAGCAGCGTAGAGGGGCAGGGAAGGGGCTACACCTTC
-	TRBV29-1	-	TRBJ1-5	CSVIQGSGQPQHF	TGCAGCGTTATCCAGGGATCGGGTCAGCCCCAGCATTTT
-	TRBV5-1	TRBD2	TRBJ2-6	CASSPSSGTGANVLTF	TGCGCCAGCAGCCCCTCTAGCGGGACAGGGGCCAACGTCCTGACTTTC
-	TRBV6-5	TRBD1	TRBJ1-1	CASTGGHHTEAFF	TGTGCCAGCACAGGGGGCCACCACACTGAAGCTTTCTTT
-	TRBV9	-	TRBJ1-2	CASSALGGAYGYTF	TGTGCCAGCAGCGCCCTGGGGGGAGCCTATGGCTACACCTTC
-	TRBV2	TRBD2	TRBJ2-1	CASSEVAGGSEQFF	TGTGCCAGCAGTGAAGTAGCGGGGGGGTCTGAGCAGTTCTTC
-	TRBV28	-	TRBJ1-5	CASSQPQHF	TGTGCCAGCAGTCAGCCCCAGCATTTT
-	TRBV20-1	TRBD1	TRBJ1-5	CSAYSGTGIGGGQPQHF	TGCAGTGCTTATTCCGGGACAGGGATTGGGGGCGGTCAGCCCCAGCATTTT
-	TRBV20-1	-	TRBJ2-1	CSARVSGHEQFF	TGCAGTGCTAGAGTTAGCGGCCATGAGCAGTTCTTC
-	TRBV6-5	-	TRBJ2-1	CASRASNEQFF	TGTGCCAGCAGGGCCTCTAATGAGCAGTTCTTC
once	TRBV28	-	TRBJ2-7	CASRRDMGPTYEQYF	TGTGCCAGCAGACGGGACATGGGCCCAACATACGAGCAGTACTTC
-	TRBV29-1	TRBD1	TRBJ2-5	CSVNRGLGETQYF	TGCAGCGTGAACAGGGGGCTGGGAGAGACCCAGTACTTC
-	TRBV5-1	-	TRBJ2-2	CASSLYPAAGELFF	TGCGCCAGCAGCTTGTACCCCGCGGCCGGGGAGCTGTTTTTT
-	TRBV5-6	-	TRBJ1-2	CASSLGELYYGYTF	TGTGCCAGCAGCTTGGGGGAGCTATACTATGGCTACACCTTC
-	TRBV9	-	TRBJ1-1	CASSVAPPGGGSSEAFF	TGTGCCAGCAGCGTAGCCCCCCCAGGAGGCGGGAGTTCTGAAGCTTTCTTT
-	TRBV13	TRBD2	TRBJ2-3	CASSLRMTSNTDTQYF	TGTGCCAGCAGCTTACGGATGACTAGCAACACAGATACGCAGTATTTT
-	TRBV7-3	TRBD1	TRBJ2-5	CASSLDPGGKTQYF	TGTGCCAGCAGCTTAGACCCAGGGGGAAAGACCCAGTACTTC
once	TRBV21-1	-	TRBJ1-1	CASSEREGIRSKMGRQMNTEAFF	TGTGCCAGCAGCGAGCGGGAGGGGATAAGGAGTAAAATGGGTCGGCAGATGAACACTGAAGCTTTCTTT
-	TRBV20-1	TRBD1	TRBJ2-2	CSASRQGTGELFF	TGCAGTGCTAGCCGACAGGGGACCGGGGAGCTGTTTTTT
-	TRBV29-1	TRBD1	TRBJ1-4	CSVGRQGNEKLFF	TGCAGCGTTGGTCGACAGGGTAATGAAAAACTGTTTTTT
-	TRBV3-1	TRBD1	TRBJ1-1	CASSLSSGTGNTEAFF	TGTGCCAGCAGCCTTTCCTCCGGGACAGGGAACACTGAAGCTTTCTTT
-	TRBV12-3/TRBV12-4	-	TRBJ2-5	CASSSRAVRGQETQYF	TGTGCCAGCAGTTCTCGGGCCGTCAGGGGACAAGAGACCCAGTACTTC
-	TRBV2	TRBD1	TRBJ1-1	CASSTPGTGVTEAFF	TGTGCCAGCAGTACACCCGGGACAGGGGTCACTGAAGCTTTCTTT
-	TRBV20-1	-	TRBJ2-4	CSARETAKNIQYF	TGCAGTGCTAGAGAGACGGCCAAAAACATTCAGTACTTC